These 21 T cell receptor beta chains were sequenced from one sample in a study of response to subunit inactivated influenza vaccine. From the RT-PCR reads, TCRdb called clonotypes with MiXCR, one entry per CDR3 protein. The repertoire has almost 250,000 distinct CDR3 sequences, more than 10% of them found once; the top ten carry about 8%. Material: non-naive T cells sorted from PBMCs, obtained roughly 15 days before vaccination. The source of these receptors is a man over 45 who received an inactivated influenza vaccine.

This clonotype was seen a handful of times. The rearrangement joins TRBV20-1 to TRBJ1-6; 7 nucleotides agree with TRBD1. The V and J ends lost 8 bases and 7 bases, in that order; junction bases with no gene match: 5. The CDR3 loop spans 12 amino acids. Germline CDR1 is DFQATT and CDR2 is SNEGSKA (reference sequence). CDR3 in DNA: TGCAGTCCCCGACAGGGAAATTCACCCCTCCACTTT. It encodes CSPRQGNSPLHF.

This clonotype was picked up a small number of times. The chain combines TRBV6-2 or TRBV6-3 with TRBJ2-5; D is unresolved. V lost 6 bases, J lost 4 bases, and 15 bases lay in between. CDR3 length: 14 amino acids. Germline-derived CDR1 and CDR2 are MNHEY and SVGEGT. The CDR3 region has the DNA TGTGCCAGCAGCCCCCGGGCCTCAACAGAGACCCAGTACTTC. It is translated as CASSPRASTETQYF.

The rearrangement joins TRBV5-8 to TRBJ2-1; perhaps TRBD1 as D (6 bases). V lost 6 bases to trimming and J lost 5 bases, with 12 bases between them. Germline CDR1 and CDR2: SGHTS and YDEGEE. The CDR3 spans 13 residues. The CDR3 nucleotides are TGTGCCAGCACCCAGGACAGAAACAATGAGCAGTTCTTC. Protein product: CASTQDRNNEQFF. The full variable domain, its missing parts supplied by reference TRBV5-8 and TRBJ2-1, is EAGVTQSPTHLIKTRGQQATLRCSPISGHTSVYWYQQALGLGLQFLLWYDEGEERNRGNFPPRFSGRQFPNYSSELNVNALELEDSALYLCASTQDRNNEQFFGPGTRLTVL.

This clonotype was seen ten or more times. The chain recombines TRBV4-2 with TRBJ2-4; D is unresolved. Germline CDR1 is LGHNA and CDR2 is YNFKEQ. V was clipped by 1 base and J by 0 bases, with 7 bases between them. The CDR3 is 15 amino acids. CDR3 sequence: CASSQGSGAKNIQYF. The CDR3 region has the DNA TGTGCCAGCAGCCAAGGTTCGGGAGCCAAAAACATTCAGTACTTC.

This clonotype occurred a few times. V gene TRBV5-6 combines with J gene TRBJ2-3; D is perhaps TRBD1 (5 bases). Germline assignment: CDR1 SGHDT and CDR2 YYEEEE. V shed 0 bases and J shed 10 bases, with 18 bases lying between them. This CDR3 comprises 15 residues. CDR3 nucleotide sequence: TGTGCCAGCAGCTTGGGACAGTCATTCCCCGGTGCGCAGTATTTT. Protein sequence: CASSLGQSFPGAQYF.

This clonotype was counted a few times. A clone one base away is much larger, so this may be a read error. The V and J genes are TRBV5-1 and TRBJ2-1; 13 positions agree with TRBD2. The V segment lost 7 bases and the J segment 10 bases; nucleotides outside the gene matches: 5. Per the germline V gene, CDR1 is SGHRS and CDR2 is YFSETQ. CDR3 size: 13 residues. CDR3 protein: CASQPTSGGEQFF. The CDR3, as DNA: TGCGCCAGCCAACCGACTAGCGGGGGGGAGCAGTTCTTC.

This clonotype occurred many times. This chain uses TRBV20-1 with TRBJ2-1; D unclear. Per germline, CDR1 DFQATT and CDR2 SNEGSKA (reference sequence). CDR3 size: 12 residues. The CDR3 spells CSWKGSYNEQFF. The CDR3 DNA sequence: TGCAGCTGGAAGGGCTCCTACAATGAGCAGTTCTTC.

This clonotype was counted only a few times. V gene TRBV2 combines with J gene TRBJ2-5; TRBD1 aligns across 11 bases. Germline V gene sequence: CDR1 SNHLY, CDR2 FYNNEI. J was trimmed by 5 bases and V by 3 bases; bases with no gene match: 8. The CDR3 is 16 residues long. CDR3 DNA sequence: TGTGCCAGCAGTGAGGCCGGGACAGGGGGTACGGAGACCCAGTACTTC. It specifies CASSEAGTGGTETQYF.

This chain connects TRBV27 to TRBJ2-7, with 9 bases fitting TRBD2. J lost 2 bases, V lost 3 bases, and 2 bases had no gene match. The germline gives CDR1 MNHEY, CDR2 SMNVEV (reference sequence). The CDR3 contains 14 residues. The CDR3 DNA is TGTGCCAGCAGTTTCATAGCGGGGGCCTACGAGCAGTACTTC. Protein sequence: CASSFIAGAYEQYF.

The rearrangement links TRBV27 to TRBJ1-6, with 7 bases that match TRBD1. Trimming removed 5 bases from V and 7 bases from J; junction bases left unmatched: 5. Germline assignment: CDR1 MNHEY and CDR2 SMNVEV (reference sequence). The CDR3 totals 14 residues. The CDR3 nucleotides are TGTGCCAGCAGTGGGGGACAGTTCAATTCACCCCTCCACTTT. Translated, it gives CASSGGQFNSPLHF.

Points on this clonotype: Germline and junction disagree at one end, which may indicate a read error. CDR3 sequence (DNA): TGTGGCAGCTCAATTACAGGGGGCGCGTCCTACGAGCAGTACTTC. It codes for CGSSITGGASYEQYF. The rearrangement uses TRBV18 and TRBJ2-7, with 9 bases identical to TRBD1. This CDR3 has 15 residues. Germline CDR1 and CDR2: KGHSH and LQKENI.

This clonotype was seen a handful of times. The V call is TRBV11-2, the J call TRBJ2-4; 7 nucleotides match TRBD2. J was trimmed by 8 bases and V by 5 bases; bases with no gene match: 3. The CDR3 totals 12 residues. Germline lookup yields CDR1 SGHAT and CDR2 FQNNGV. CDR3 nucleotide sequence: TGTGCCAGCAGCCCTACTAGCGACATTCAGTACTTC. Protein product: CASSPTSDIQYF.

A word on this clonotype: An end of the junction differs from the germline gene, which may be a read error. CDR3 residues: CASSLAGGNGELSF. The CDR3 DNA is TGTGCCAGCAGCTTAGCCGGGGGTAACGGGGAGCTGTCTTTT. The rearrangement uses TRBV7-2 and TRBJ2-2, with D tentatively TRBD2 (6 bases). The germline V gene encodes CDR1 SGHTA and CDR2 FQGNSA. This CDR3 comprises 14 residues.

CDR3 residues: CATSPRRTSNTEAFF. DNA for the CDR3: TGTGCCACCTCACCTAGGCGGACTTCGAACACTGAAGCTTTCTTT. The chain recombines TRBV6-1 with TRBJ1-1; the D is unclear. This CDR3 is 15 amino acids long. CDR1 MNHNS and CDR2 SASEGT come from the germline V gene. V lost 10 bases and J 1 base, leaving 19 bases between the germline ends.

At least ten counts were recorded for this clonotype. This chain uses TRBV7-2 with TRBJ1-6; 8 bases agree with TRBD1. Germline values: CDR1 SGHTA, CDR2 FQGNSA. CDR3 size: 14 residues. After removal of 1 base from V and 10 bases from J, the junction contained 3 bases not matched to a gene. CDR3 loop: CASSLGTGTSPLHF. In DNA, the CDR3 is TGTGCCAGCAGCTTAGGGACAGGGACCTCACCCCTCCACTTT. Full variable domain (rest looked up from reference TRBV7-2 and TRBJ1-6): GAGVSQSPSNKVTEKGKDVELRCDPISGHTALYWYRQSLGQGLEFLIYFQGNSAPDKSGLPSDRFSAERTGGSVSTLTIQRTQQEDSAVYLCASSLGTGTSPLHFGNGTRLTVT.

The rearrangement joins TRBV27 to TRBJ1-6; the D is unclear. Germline CDR1 MNHEY, CDR2 SMNVEV (reference sequence). V gave up 6 bases and J gave up 4 bases, with 13 bases separating them. There are 15 residues in the CDR3. This CDR3 is CASSPSERYNSPLHF. The CDR3 nucleotides are TGTGCCAGCAGCCCTTCCGAGCGGTATAATTCACCCCTCCACTTT.

The table lists this clonotype with a few counts. V usage is TRBV6-1 and J usage is TRBJ2-6; 9 bases are a match to TRBD1. This CDR3 is built from 17 residues. Germline lookup yields CDR1 MNHNS and CDR2 SASEGT. J was trimmed by 2 bases and V by 6 bases; bases with no gene match: 8. Written as DNA, the CDR3 is TGTGCCAGCAGCCCCTGGGGACAGGGAACTGGGGCCAACGTCCTGACTTTC. Its protein is CASSPWGQGTGANVLTF.

This clonotype appeared many times. This chain connects TRBV5-5 to TRBJ1-4; 9 bases are a match to TRBD1. Unmatched junction bases numbered 6, after V lost 3 bases and J lost 6 bases. CDR3 size: 15 residues. CDR1 is SGHKS and CDR2 is YYEKEE in the germline V gene (reference sequence). The CDR3 DNA is TGTGCCAGCAGCTGGACAGGGGCGAATGATGAAAAACTGTTTTTT. Amino acid sequence: CASSWTGANDEKLFF.

This clonotype was picked up one time. The V call is TRBV19, the J call TRBJ2-2; 10 positions match TRBD2. The V gene end was trimmed by 7 bases and the J gene end by 6 bases; junction bases not matched to a gene: 8. The CDR3 runs to 15 residues. Germline loops: CDR1 LNHDA, CDR2 SQIVND (reference sequence). CDR3 region: CASNPGLAIAGELFF. The DNA of the CDR3 is TGTGCCAGTAACCCGGGACTAGCGATTGCCGGGGAGCTGTTTTTT.

The table lists this clonotype with a few counts. V is TRBV3-1 and J is TRBJ2-2; no firm D call. CDR1 and CDR2 from the germline V gene are LGHDT and YNNKEL (reference sequence). Trimming took off 2 bases at V and 1 base at J, with 5 bases between the two ends. The CDR3 runs 14 residues. CDR3 coding DNA: TGTGCCAGCAGCCAAAACAGGAACACCGGGGAGCTGTTTTTT. It translates to CASSQNRNTGELFF. The full variable domain, rest sourced from reference TRBV3-1 and TRBJ2-2, is DTAVSQTPKYLVTQMGNDKSIKCEQNLGHDTMYWYKQDSKKFLKIMFSYNNKELIINETVPNRFSPKSPDKAHLNLHINSLELGDSAVYFCASSQNRNTGELFFGEGSRLTVL.

This clonotype was found many times. The chain is built from TRBV7-9 and TRBJ2-3; 7 positions agree with TRBD2. The junction had 8 bases not matched to a gene; V was cut back by 3 bases and J by 2 bases. CDR3 length equals 16 residues. Germline CDR1 SEHNR, CDR2 FQNEAQ (reference sequence). The CDR3 nucleotides read TGTGCCAGCAGCTTTGACCCAGCGGGATACACAGATACGCAGTATTTT. This translates into CASSFDPAGYTDTQYF.